The 21 T cell receptor beta chains listed next were all sequenced from one sample in a study of blood T cell repertoires in COVID-19. TCRdb's copy holds only in-frame clones and misses some; the assay was immunoSEQ multiplex PCR. The repertoire consists of around 16,000 clones, with roughly nine tenths occurring once and the leading ten covering 20% to 25%. Sequencing was performed on peripheral blood. The receptors come from a man aged 60 to 75 with acute or convalescent COVID-19.

The chain joins TRBV12-3 or TRBV12-4 to TRBJ2-1; the D gene is possibly TRBD2 (5 bases). The CDR3 sequence is 11 residues long. V lost 7 bases and J lost 10, with 11 bases in between. The CDR3, as DNA: TGTGCCAGCACCGGAGGTTCAGAGCAGTTCTTC. Translating gives CASTGGSEQFF.

V gene TRBV6-5 combines with J gene TRBJ2-3; no clear D. The V end was cut by 6 bases, the J end by 5 bases, with 9 bases between. The CDR3 consists of 12 residues. Germline V gene sequence: CDR1 MNHEY, CDR2 SVGAGI. The CDR3 loop is CASSRLGDTQYF. CDR3 coding DNA: TGTGCCAGCAGCCGCCTCGGAGATACGCAGTATTTT.

V usage is TRBV27 and J usage is TRBJ1-3, with 7 bases fitting TRBD1. CDR3 length: 16 amino acids. After removal of 4 bases from V and 2 bases from J, the junction contained 8 bases not matched to a gene. Germline loops: CDR1 MNHEY, CDR2 SMNVEV (reference sequence). CDR3 in amino acids: CASSSSDRIPGNTIYF. In nucleotides, the CDR3 is TGTGCCAGCAGTTCCTCGGACAGGATCCCTGGAAACACCATATATTTT.

V and J are TRBV28 and TRBJ1-1; tentatively, D is TRBD1 (6 bases). V was trimmed by 7 bases and J by 0 bases, leaving 18 bases between them. This CDR3 is built from 16 residues. CDR1 is MDHEN, CDR2 SYDVKM, per germline. The CDR3 loop reads CASNRASRYMNTEAFF. The CDR3 DNA reads TGTGCCAGCAACAGGGCCTCCCGGTACATGAACACTGAAGCTTTCTTT. Full variable domain (outside the CDR3, taken from reference TRBV28 and TRBJ1-1): DVKVTQSSRYLVKRTGEKVFLECVQDMDHENMFWYRQDPGLGLRLIYFSYDVKMKEKGDIPEGYSVSREKKERFSLILESASTNQTSMYLCASNRASRYMNTEAFFGQGTRLTVV.

The gene calls are TRBV28 and TRBJ2-5; TRBD1 aligns across 7 bases. Germline trimming cut 6 bases from V and 3 bases from J; bases unmatched to any gene: 4. The CDR3 loop spans 13 amino acids. Germline values: CDR1 MDHEN, CDR2 SYDVKM. Written as DNA, the CDR3 is TGTGCCAGCAGCGTCACAGGGGAAGAGACCCAGTACTTC. It is translated as CASSVTGEETQYF.

V and J are TRBV5-8 and TRBJ2-3; tentative D call: TRBD1 (5 bases). The germline gives CDR1 SGHTS, CDR2 YDEGEE. There are 12 residues in the CDR3. The ends were cut back, 4 bases at V and 6 bases at J, with 9 bases in the middle. CDR3 protein: CASSPPGDTQYF. CDR3 nucleotide sequence: TGTGCCAGCAGCCCCCCAGGGGATACGCAGTATTTT.

The genes are TRBV19 and TRBJ2-1; 12 nucleotides agree with TRBD2. The CDR3 extends over 15 amino acids. V lost 5 bases and J lost 9; bases outside the gene matches: 8. CDR1 is LNHDA, CDR2 SQIVND, per germline (reference sequence). This chain's CDR3 is CASSLRLAGAGEQFF. The CDR3, as DNA: TGTGCCAGTAGTCTCCGACTAGCGGGGGCCGGTGAGCAGTTCTTC.

V and J are TRBV5-1 and TRBJ2-1; the D gene is possibly TRBD2 (5 bases). Germline CDR1 is SGHRS and CDR2 is YFSETQ. This CDR3 spans 15 amino acids. V was cut by 4 bases and J by 0 bases, with 11 bases left in between. The CDR3 region has the DNA TGCGCCAGCAGCCTTAGCGTAAGCTCCTACAATGAGCAGTTCTTC. It encodes CASSLSVSSYNEQFF.

The DNA for the CDR3 is TGCGCCAGCAGCCAAGACAGCGGCCTCGTACAAGAGACCCAGTACTTC. Amino acid sequence: CASSQDSGLVQETQYF. The rearrangement links TRBV4-1 to TRBJ2-5; tentative D call: TRBD2 (5 bases). The germline CDR1 and CDR2 sequences are MGHRA and YSYEKL. This CDR3 region has 16 residues. Trimming pared 0 bases from V and 2 bases from J, leaving 13 bases between.

V is TRBV20-1 and J is TRBJ1-2; TRBD1 is a possible D gene (6 bases). The CDR3 extends over 10 amino acids. Germline values: CDR1 DFQATT, CDR2 SNEGSKA (reference sequence). Between the trimmed V and J ends, which lost 0 bases and 13 bases, there was a span of 9 bases. This chain's CDR3 is CSARDVGATF. Here the CDR3 DNA reads TGCAGTGCTAGAGACGTGGGGGCCACCTTC.

The gene calls are TRBV28 and TRBJ1-2; 7 bases align to TRBD1. The V segment lost 7 bases and the J segment 3 bases; nucleotides outside the gene matches: 8. This CDR3 is built from 14 residues. Germline loops: CDR1 MDHEN, CDR2 SYDVKM. The CDR3, as DNA: TGTGCCAGCACCCCCGGGACAGCACACTATGGCTACACCTTC. Amino acids: CASTPGTAHYGYTF.

The J gene is TRBJ2-7, the V gene TRBV28; 7 nucleotides agree with TRBD2. The CDR3 is 13 residues long. V shed 6 bases and J 2 bases; nucleotides not matched to a gene: 4. CDR1 and CDR2 (germline): MDHEN, SYDVKM. The CDR3 protein is CASRGTTAYEQYF. CDR3 DNA sequence: TGTGCCAGCAGGGGGACTACGGCCTACGAGCAGTACTTC.

This clone was seen just once. CDR3 amino acids: CASSPRPAGEGNQPQHF. The CDR3 DNA is TGTGCCAGCTCACCACGCCCGGCGGGGGAGGGCAATCAGCCCCAGCATTTT. The V call is TRBV18, the J call TRBJ1-5, with a weak D call TRBD1 (5 bases). The CDR3 spans 17 residues. The V and J ends lost 1 base and 2 bases respectively, with 15 bases between them. Germline CDR1 KGHSH, CDR2 LQKENI.

The chain uses TRBV3-1 (or the pseudogene TRBV3-2) and TRBJ2-7, with 10 nucleotides matching TRBD2. The germline CDR1 and CDR2 sequences are LGHDT and YNNKEL (reference sequence). Trimming took 4 bases from V and 1 from J; bases not matched to a gene: 13. CDR3 length: 18 amino acids. For the CDR3, the DNA is TGTGCCAGCAGCCTTAGCGGTAGCGGGAGGCAAAGGTCCTACGAGCAGTACTTC. Translated, it gives CASSLSGSGRQRSYEQYF.

The chain joins TRBV18 to TRBJ1-2; no firm D call. V was pared by 6 bases and J by 1 base, with 12 bases between. The CDR3 has 14 residues. The germline V gene encodes CDR1 KGHSH and CDR2 LQKENI. CDR3 bases: TGTGCCAGCTCCGAGGGCAGGATTAACTATGGCTACACCTTC. Translating it yields CASSEGRINYGYTF.

The rearrangement uses TRBV3-1 (or the pseudogene TRBV3-2) and TRBJ1-3; D not resolved. The germline CDR1 and CDR2 sequences are LGHDT and YNNKEL (reference sequence). V was pared by 4 bases and J by 1 base, with 5 bases between. The CDR3 is 13 residues long. The CDR3 DNA reads as TGTGCCAGCAGCCCCCAGTCTGGAAACACCATATATTTT. This codes for CASSPQSGNTIYF.

The V gene is TRBV5-8, the J gene TRBJ2-5, with TRBD1 matching 7 bases. V gave up 3 bases and J gave up 2 bases; unmatched junction bases: 4. CDR1 and CDR2 from the germline V gene are SGHTS and YDEGEE. CDR3 size: 14 residues. The CDR3 coding sequence is TGTGCCAGCAGCTCGACAGGGAAACAAGAGACCCAGTACTTC. Translation gives CASSSTGKQETQYF.

The chain employs TRBV2 and TRBJ2-3; D not resolved. Germline-derived CDR1 and CDR2 are SNHLY and FYNNEI. V gave up 4 bases and J gave up 3 bases, with 8 bases separating them. The CDR3 spans 13 residues. The CDR3 here is CASSAIRTDTQYF. The DNA for the CDR3 is TGTGCCAGCAGTGCTATTCGGACAGATACGCAGTATTTT.

The chain carries TRBV5-4 and TRBJ1-6; D gene ambiguous. V gave up 0 bases and J gave up 8 bases, with 12 bases separating them. The CDR3 loop spans 15 amino acids. CDR1 SGHNT and CDR2 YYREEE come from the germline V gene (reference sequence). Here the CDR3 reads CASSLGSANDSPLHF. Written as DNA, the CDR3 is TGTGCCAGCAGCTTGGGGTCAGCGAATGATTCACCCCTCCACTTT.

The CDR3 nucleotides are TGCAGCGTGAGGGACTCCATAACGCGGGCTTTCTTT. This gives the protein CSVRDSITRAFF. The chain uses TRBV29-1 and TRBJ1-1; D possibly corresponds to TRBD1 (5 bases). Germline V gives CDR1 SQVTM, CDR2 ANQGSEA. Deletions cut 6 bases from V and 11 bases from J, with 19 bases between. This CDR3 region has 12 residues. Complete variable domain (other parts from reference TRBV29-1 and TRBJ1-1): SAVISQKPSRDICQRGTSLTIQCQVDSQVTMMFWYRQQPGQSLTLIATANQGSEATYESGFVIDKFPISRPNLTFSTLTVSNMSPEDSSIYLCSVRDSITRAFFGQGTRLTVV.

This chain connects TRBV2 to TRBJ2-3; no clear D gene. V gave up 7 bases and J gave up 2 bases, with 10 bases separating them. In germline, CDR1 is SNHLY, CDR2 FYNNEI. There are 13 residues in the CDR3. CDR3 loop: CASTWSFTDTQYF. CDR3 bases: TGTGCCAGCACCTGGAGCTTCACAGATACGCAGTATTTT.